This T cell receptor (beta chain) was retrieved from a study of shared clonotypes between healthy human individuals. Study-wide background: CD4 naive and CD4 memory each took three plates per donor, while CD8 naive took two and CD8 memory one. Broader study findings: Naive CD4 clonotypes overlapped across a handful of donors at around 4.7%. Unshared clonotypes carried lower generation probabilities than those common to all four donors.

The assay used deep level. Profiled with immunoSEQ multiplex PCR; TCRdb holds only in-frame clones, not every one. The sample records almost 700,000 clones, 92% being singletons. The length of the CDR3 is 18 residues. Looked up from germline, CDR1 is SGHAT and CDR2 is FQNNGV. The V segment lost 5 bases and the J segment 5 bases; nucleotides outside the gene matches: 16. With respect to this clone: Its specificity is not known.

Naive CD8 cells comprised CD45RO-negative, CCR7-positively selected cells, excluding terminally differentiated effector memory CD45RA+ cells. This sequence originates from a man aged 30 to 39 in good health. V and J are TRBV11-2 and TRBJ2-5, with TRBD2 matching 11 bases. Sequencing used naive CD8+ T cells sorted from blood. The chain's CDR3 is CASSPGTSGGNVWETQYF. The CDR3 region has the DNA TGTGCCAGCAGCCCCGGGACTAGCGGAGGGAATGTCTGGGAGACCCAGTACTTC.